The rows below give T cell receptor beta chains drawn from one sample of a study of PD-1 blockade in classical Hodgkin lymphoma. Using immunoSEQ multiplex PCR, the repertoire was profiled, and TCRdb retains in-frame clones only, with some absent. This table has some 24,000 clones, about 86% appearing once. The sequenced sample was peripheral blood mononuclear cells (PBMCs), obtained before the fourth cycle of nivolumab. These receptors all come from a human donor with classical Hodgkin lymphoma. The CDR3 runs from the conserved cysteine through the conserved F or W. D genes are given only for firm matches. The size field is filled for only some rows; it gives once, few, many or a size class.

V gene	clone size	J gene	D gene	CDR3 protein	CDR3 DNA
TRBV23-1	NA	TRBJ1-1	TRBD1	CASSSGTGPNTEAFF	TGCGCCAGCAGTTCCGGGACAGGGCCGAACACTGAAGCTTTCTTT
TRBV5-4	NA	TRBJ2-2	NA	CASSLTKLGELFF	TGTGCCAGCAGCCTTACAAAACTCGGGGAGCTGTTTTTT
TRBV19	NA	TRBJ1-5	NA	CASSTPGGGYNQPQHF	TGTGCCAGTAGTACCCCCGGGGGGGGCTATAATCAGCCCCAGCATTTT
TRBV19	once	TRBJ2-1	NA	CASSIDPKGEQFF	TGTGCCAGTAGTATAGATCCTAAAGGCGAGCAGTTCTTC
TRBV7-9	NA	TRBJ1-6	TRBD1	CASSAGQGALPLHF	TGTGCCAGCTCCGCCGGGCAGGGGGCCCTCCCCCTCCACTTT
TRBV6-5	NA	TRBJ1-2	NA	CASSTGWDGYTF	TGTGCCAGCAGCACAGGGTGGGATGGCTACACCTTC
TRBV10-2	NA	TRBJ1-2	NA	CASSPTGNSGYTF	TGCGCCAGCAGTCCGACAGGCAATTCGGGCTACACCTTC
TRBV27	NA	TRBJ2-7	TRBD1	CASKGTGREQYF	TGTGCCAGCAAAGGGACAGGTCGCGAGCAGTACTTC
TRBV2	NA	TRBJ2-1	TRBD2	CAGKLGSGSVGEQFF	TGTGCCGGAAAGCTAGGTAGCGGGAGTGTAGGCGAGCAGTTCTTC
TRBV28	NA	TRBJ2-7	TRBD1	CASSLAGGYSGHEQYF	TGTGCCAGCAGTTTAGCAGGGGGCTACTCTGGGCACGAGCAGTACTTC
TRBV28	NA	TRBJ2-5	TRBD1	CASSFLTGGGTQYF	TGTGCCAGCAGTTTCTTGACAGGGGGGGGGACCCAGTACTTC
TRBV4-3	NA	TRBJ1-1	TRBD1	CASSRNDRGRTEAFF	TGCGCCAGCAGCCGCAACGACAGGGGGAGGACTGAAGCTTTCTTT
TRBV20-1	NA	TRBJ2-5	NA	CSAPQETQYF	TGCAGTGCTCCTCAAGAGACCCAGTACTTC
TRBV19	NA	TRBJ1-5	NA	CASSSWGLLGNQPQHF	TGTGCCAGTAGCTCCTGGGGGCTCTTGGGCAATCAGCCCCAGCATTTT
TRBV7-8	once	TRBJ2-7	NA	CASSSTMIGKEQYF	TGTGCCAGCAGCTCCACTATGATCGGAAAAGAGCAGTACTTC
TRBV7-2	NA	TRBJ2-7	NA	CASSLSLESSYEQYF	TGTGCCAGCAGCTTATCGTTGGAGAGCTCCTACGAGCAGTACTTC
TRBV7-3	NA	TRBJ2-7	NA	CASSRGGSSYEQYF	TGTGCCAGCAGCCGAGGAGGGAGCTCCTACGAGCAGTACTTC
TRBV5-6	NA	TRBJ1-4	NA	CASSPTPGRGEKLFF	TGTGCCAGCAGCCCTACCCCGGGTAGAGGCGAAAAACTGTTTTTT
TRBV4-1	NA	TRBJ2-1	TRBD2	CASSPSGGSYNEQFF	TGCGCCAGCAGCCCCAGCGGGGGCTCCTACAATGAGCAGTTCTTC
TRBV5-6	once	TRBJ2-5	NA	CASSTWAPYQETQYF	TGTGCCAGCAGCACTTGGGCCCCGTACCAAGAGACCCAGTACTTC
TRBV19	once	TRBJ2-7	TRBD1	CASSPLGRQGGYEQYF	TGTGCCAGTAGTCCCCTAGGGAGACAGGGCGGATACGAGCAGTACTTC
TRBV7-2	NA	TRBJ1-2	NA	CASSLDAGNYGYTF	TGTGCCAGCAGCTTAGATGCGGGGAACTATGGCTACACCTTC
TRBV10-2	NA	TRBJ1-1	TRBD1	CASSDSGGTEAFF	TGCGCCAGCAGTGATTCAGGGGGCACTGAAGCTTTCTTT
TRBV7-9	NA	TRBJ1-1	NA	CASSSGYTEAFF	TGTGCCAGCAGCTCCGGCTACACTGAAGCTTTCTTT
TRBV28	NA	TRBJ1-4	NA	CASSLGGGVGATNEKLFF	TGTGCCAGCAGTTTAGGAGGAGGGGTTGGGGCAACTAATGAAAAACTGTTTTTT
TRBV4-3	few	TRBJ1-5	NA	CASSQEIYQPQHF	TGCGCCAGCAGCCAAGAAATATATCAGCCCCAGCATTTT
TRBV12-5	NA	TRBJ2-7	TRBD1	CASGSDRGLYEQYF	TGTGCTAGTGGTTCGGACAGGGGGTTGTACGAGCAGTACTTC
TRBV5-4	once	TRBJ2-2	TRBD2	CASRGGGKPGELFF	TGTGCCAGCAGAGGCGGGGGGAAGCCCGGGGAGCTGTTTTTT
TRBV5-1	NA	TRBJ2-1	TRBD1	CASSFGTWGQSSNEQFF	TGCGCCAGCAGCTTCGGGACCTGGGGACAGAGCAGCAATGAGCAGTTCTTC
TRBV14	few	TRBJ2-2	NA	CASSQFDNRDTGELFF	TGTGCCAGCAGCCAATTTGACAATAGGGACACCGGGGAGCTGTTTTTT
TRBV28	few	TRBJ2-1	NA	CASSLLLLQSYNEQFF	TGTGCCAGCAGTTTATTGCTCCTGCAGTCCTACAATGAGCAGTTCTTC
TRBV19	NA	TRBJ1-1	NA	CASSIGRRKGMNTEAFF	TGTGCCAGTAGTATAGGACGGAGGAAAGGTATGAACACTGAAGCTTTCTTT
TRBV2	few	TRBJ2-7	NA	CASSTDSRDLTGYEQYF	TGTGCCAGCAGTACGGATTCCAGGGACTTAACGGGCTACGAGCAGTACTTC
TRBV10-3	NA	TRBJ1-6	TRBD1	CAISDPSTGRGLNSPLHF	TGTGCCATCAGTGACCCTTCGACAGGGCGAGGGCTTAATTCACCCCTCCACTTT
TRBV27	few	TRBJ2-7	TRBD1	CASSTGASYEQYF	TGTGCCAGTTCGACAGGGGCTTCCTACGAGCAGTACTTC
TRBV15	NA	TRBJ1-1	TRBD1	CATRQGGRNTEAFF	TGTGCCACCAGACAGGGGGGTCGGAACACTGAAGCTTTCTTT
TRBV2	few	TRBJ1-1	NA	CASSYTAGTGAFF	TGTGCCAGCAGTTATACAGCCGGGACTGGGGCTTTCTTT